The 21 T cell receptor beta chains reported below all come from one sample, sequenced in a study of blood T cell repertoires in COVID-19. Using immunoSEQ multiplex PCR, the repertoire was profiled, and TCRdb retains in-frame clones only, with some absent. The sample carries around 280,000 clones, 89% recorded once. The sequenced sample consisted of peripheral blood. Receptor source: a woman aged 30 to 39 with COVID-19, enrolled during active disease.

The gene calls are TRBV3-1 (or the pseudogene TRBV3-2) and TRBJ1-6; a possible D gene is TRBD1 (6 bases). Trimming cost V 0 bases and J 7 bases, with 13 bases left between them. Germline V lookup: CDR1 LGHDT, CDR2 YNNKEL (reference sequence). This CDR3 region has 16 residues. CDR3 DNA sequence: TGTGCCAGCAGCCAAGATTCAGGGGCCTCAAATTCACCCCTCCACTTT. It specifies CASSQDSGASNSPLHF.

J is TRBJ1-1 and V is TRBV5-1; the D is unclear. Germline-derived CDR1 and CDR2 are SGHRS and YFSETQ. V lost 5 bases to trimming and J lost 4 bases, with 15 bases between them. The CDR3 has 14 amino acids. For the CDR3, the DNA is TGCGCCAGCAGTCTCGCGGATTTCGGCACTGAAGCTTTCTTT. Amino acids: CASSLADFGTEAFF.

The V gene is TRBV6-6, the J gene TRBJ1-1; D unclear. The germline CDR1 and CDR2 sequences are MNHNY and SVGAGI (reference sequence). The CDR3 loop spans 15 amino acids. With 6 bases removed from V and 1 base from J, the gap between germline ends came to 15 bases. For the CDR3, the DNA is TGTGCCAGCAGACCCCCGTGGGAGCAGAACACTGAAGCTTTCTTT. The encoded protein is CASRPPWEQNTEAFF.

This clone has a single count. The chain has TRBV5-4 and TRBJ2-7; D is ambiguous. Trimming cost V 0 bases and J 5 bases, with 12 bases left between them. This CDR3 is 14 amino acids long. The V gene's germline CDR1 is SGHNT and CDR2 YYREEE (reference sequence). The CDR3 bases are TGTGCCAGCAGCTTGGTGCCGGGTGCGGACGAGCAGTACTTC. Residues: CASSLVPGADEQYF.

The V gene is TRBV5-8, the J gene TRBJ2-7; D is unclear. CDR3 size: 14 residues. Germline V lookup: CDR1 SGHTS, CDR2 YDEGEE. V dropped 4 bases and J dropped 7 bases, with 18 bases sitting between them. The CDR3 loop is CASSEVDRRREQYF. CDR3 nucleotides: TGTGCCAGCAGCGAGGTCGACCGTCGGCGGGAGCAGTACTTC.

The V call is TRBV27, the J call TRBJ2-2, with D possibly TRBD2 on 6 matching bases. The V end lost 4 bases, the J end lost 5 bases, and 11 bases lay between the germline ends. The CDR3 covers 14 residues. Germline V gene lookup returns CDR1 MNHEY and CDR2 SMNVEV (reference sequence). The CDR3 DNA reads TGTGCCAGCAGTTGGAGGGTAGGAACCGGGGAGCTGTTTTTT. Its protein product is CASSWRVGTGELFF.

This clone was observed a few times. The chain uses TRBV7-9 and TRBJ1-2, with 7 bases fitting TRBD1. CDR1 and CDR2 (germline): SEHNR, FQNEAQ (reference sequence). CDR3 length: 17 residues. The J segment lost 3 bases and the V segment lost 4 bases, leaving 14 bases of the junction unmatched. CDR3 amino acids: CASSSSRTGDWDYGYTF. DNA of the CDR3: TGTGCCAGCAGCTCGAGTAGGACAGGTGATTGGGACTATGGCTACACCTTC. Together with reference TRBV7-9 and TRBJ1-2, the CDR3 gives the full variable domain: DTGVSQNPRHKITKRGQNVTFRCDPISEHNRLYWYRQTLGQGPEFLTYFQNEAQLEKSRLLSDRFSAERPKGSFSTLEIQRTEQGDSAMYLCASSSSRTGDWDYGYTFGSGTRLTVV.

The V call is TRBV12-5, the J call TRBJ2-3; 14 nucleotides agree with TRBD2. V was pared by 4 bases and J by 5 bases, with 8 bases of the junction left unmatched. CDR1 LGHNT and CDR2 FRNRAP come from the germline V gene. This CDR3 comprises 17 residues. CDR3 DNA: TGTGCTAGTGGTTCACCGACTAGCGGGGGGGCGAGAGATACGCAGTATTTT. Translating it yields CASGSPTSGGARDTQYF.

The chain joins TRBV19 to TRBJ1-1; tentative D call: TRBD1 (6 bases). The length of the CDR3 is 14 residues. Per germline, CDR1 LNHDA and CDR2 SQIVND (reference sequence). Trimming took 7 bases from V and 2 from J, leaving 14 bases between them. The CDR3 spells CASIRGGHNTEAFF. The DNA of the CDR3 is TGTGCCAGTATTAGGGGGGGCCATAACACTGAAGCTTTCTTT.

The chain links TRBV19 to TRBJ2-7, with 8 bases matching TRBD1. V lost 3 bases and J lost 6; bases outside the gene matches: 4. Germline CDR1 is LNHDA and CDR2 is SQIVND (reference sequence). The CDR3 spans 13 residues. The CDR3 loop is CASSMGTGFEQYF. DNA for the CDR3: TGTGCCAGTAGTATGGGGACAGGCTTCGAGCAGTACTTC.

The chain is built from TRBV20-1 and TRBJ2-7, with 9 positions matching TRBD1. V trimming: 6 bases; J trimming: 6 bases; junction bases outside the gene matches: 3. Germline V gene lookup returns CDR1 DFQATT and CDR2 SNEGSKA (reference sequence). The CDR3 has 11 amino acids. The CDR3 reads CSARGQGEQYF. The DNA of the CDR3 is TGCAGTGCCAGGGGACAGGGCGAGCAGTACTTC.

This chain uses TRBV28 with TRBJ1-1; D unresolved. Germline CDR1 MDHEN, CDR2 SYDVKM. The CDR3 runs 13 residues. The germline V and J ends were trimmed by 4 bases and 4 bases, with 10 bases remaining between them. The CDR3 region is CASSSGVGTEAFF. CDR3 DNA: TGTGCCAGCAGTTCCGGGGTGGGCACTGAAGCTTTCTTT.

The genes are TRBV11-2 and TRBJ1-1; D not resolved. The V gene's germline CDR1 is SGHAT and CDR2 FQNNGV. This CDR3 is built from 16 residues. The V gene lost 6 bases and the J gene lost 2 bases, with 19 bases spanning the gap. CDR3 coding DNA: TGTGCCAGCAGGGCTAAAGATCGGGGAGCAAACACTGAAGCTTTCTTT. It codes for CASRAKDRGANTEAFF. Supplemented by reference TRBV11-2 and TRBJ1-1, the full variable domain reads EAGVAQSPRYKIIEKRQSVAFWCNPISGHATLYWYQQILGQGPKLLIQFQNNGVVDDSQLPKDRFSAERLKGVDSTLKIQPAKLEDSAVYLCASRAKDRGANTEAFFGQGTRLTVV.

Only one count was recorded for this clone. The chain joins TRBV28 to TRBJ2-2; no reliable D call. The CDR3 is 15 amino acids. Germline V CDR1 and CDR2: MDHEN, SYDVKM. V was clipped by 7 bases and J by 2 bases, with 14 bases between them. The CDR3 DNA reads TGTGCCAGCACCACCCGAAGAGCAAACACCGGGGAGCTGTTTTTT. Its protein is CASTTRRANTGELFF. Complete variable domain (other parts from reference TRBV28 and TRBJ2-2): DVKVTQSSRYLVKRTGEKVFLECVQDMDHENMFWYRQDPGLGLRLIYFSYDVKMKEKGDIPEGYSVSREKKERFSLILESASTNQTSMYLCASTTRRANTGELFFGEGSRLTVL.

In its sample, this clone was seen once. V gene TRBV6-6 combines with J gene TRBJ1-5; 8 positions agree with TRBD1. Per germline, CDR1 MNHNY and CDR2 SVGAGI (reference sequence). The CDR3 spans 14 residues. V was clipped by 5 bases and J by 2 bases; unmatched bases: 2. CDR3 amino acids: CASSGQGGNQPQHF. The CDR3, as DNA: TGTGCCAGCAGTGGACAGGGCGGCAATCAGCCCCAGCATTTT.

The chain carries TRBV6-5 and TRBJ1-1; D is uncertain. CDR3 size: 13 residues. Germline V gene data show CDR1 as MNHEY and CDR2 as SVGAGI. Trimming pared 5 bases from V and 3 bases from J, leaving 10 bases between. The CDR3 sequence is CASSILAYTEAFF. The DNA of the CDR3 is TGTGCCAGCAGTATCTTAGCGTACACTGAAGCTTTCTTT.

V is TRBV11-1 and J is TRBJ1-2, with a tentative D call TRBD1 (6 bases). The V gene lost 7 bases and the J gene lost 3 bases, with 15 bases spanning the gap. Germline lookup yields CDR1 SGHAT and CDR2 FQDESV (reference sequence). The CDR3 has 14 amino acids. As DNA, the CDR3 is TGTGCCAGCACCCCTTCGGACAGAGACTATGGCTACACCTTC. Translated: CASTPSDRDYGYTF.

The rearrangement joins TRBV30 to TRBJ1-2; D is unresolved. This CDR3 has 16 amino acids. Germline CDR1 and CDR2: GTSNPN and SVGIG (reference sequence). Between the trimmed V and J ends, which lost 2 bases and 6 bases, there was a span of 22 bases. In DNA form, the CDR3 reads TGTGCCTGGAGTTTGGAGGGCTATTTGGGTCGAGATGGCTACACCTTC. It translates to CAWSLEGYLGRDGYTF.

Comment on this clone: This same CDR3 is encoded by further DNA sequences in the sample. This chain connects TRBV5-4 to TRBJ1-3; possibly TRBD1 for D (5 bases). Germline loops: CDR1 SGHNT, CDR2 YYREEE (reference sequence). This CDR3 has 14 residues. The V and J ends lost 0 bases and 2 bases respectively, with 6 bases between them. The CDR3 here is CASSLGGAGNTIYF. CDR3 coding DNA: TGTGCCAGCAGCTTGGGGGGGGCTGGAAACACCATATATTTT. Full variable domain (remainder filled in from reference TRBV5-4 and TRBJ1-3): ETGVTQSPTHLIKTRGQQVTLRCSSQSGHNTVSWYQQALGQGPQFIFQYYREEENGRGNFPPRFSGLQFPNYSSELNVNALELDDSALYLCASSLGGAGNTIYFGEGSWLTVV.

This clone has a single count. The chain combines TRBV5-1 with TRBJ2-5, with D perhaps matching TRBD1 (6 bases). With 4 bases removed from V and 2 bases from J, the gap between germline ends came to 18 bases. The germline V gene encodes CDR1 SGHRS and CDR2 YFSETQ. This CDR3 has 16 amino acids. CDR3 sequence (DNA): TGCGCCAGCAGCGAGACCGGGACACACTTTCAAGAGACCCAGTACTTC. This encodes CASSETGTHFQETQYF.

The rearrangement links TRBV10-3 to TRBJ2-7; TRBD1 matches at 11 bases. This CDR3 contains 15 residues. Germline V CDR1 and CDR2: ENHRY, SYGVKD. The ends lost 4 bases at V and 0 bases at J; junction bases unmatched: 2. This chain's CDR3 is CAISGGQGGSYEQYF. The CDR3 DNA is TGTGCCATCAGTGGGGGACAGGGGGGCTCCTACGAGCAGTACTTC.